These 30 T cell receptor beta chains originate from one sample sequenced in a study of blood T cell repertoires in COVID-19. The method was immunoSEQ multiplex PCR; TCRdb's version includes in-frame clones alone and lacks a portion of them. This table has around 160,000 clones, about 92% appearing once. The source material was peripheral blood. The receptors derive from a woman aged 55 to 70 with COVID-19, enrolled during active disease.

This clone was found a few times. CDR3 region: CASSGQGPGTEAFF. CDR3 DNA sequence: TGTGCCAGCAGCGGTCAGGGGCCGGGGACTGAAGCTTTCTTT. This chain uses TRBV7-2 with TRBJ1-1, with a tentative D call TRBD1 (6 bases). V dropped 5 bases and J dropped 5 bases, with 15 bases sitting between them. The germline gives CDR1 SGHTA, CDR2 FQGNSA. This CDR3 is 14 amino acids long.

For this clone: The same CDR3 also results from other DNA sequences found in this sample. The J gene is TRBJ1-1, the V gene TRBV18, with unresolved D. The CDR3 sequence is 13 residues long. Trimming removed 2 bases at V and 0 bases at J, with 4 bases between. Germline lookup yields CDR1 KGHSH and CDR2 LQKENI. This chain's CDR3 is CASSPSVNTEAFF. The CDR3 nucleotides read TGTGCCAGCTCACCATCTGTGAACACTGAAGCTTTCTTT. Based on the CDR3 plus reference TRBV18 and TRBJ1-1, the full variable domain is NAGVMQNPRHLVRRRGQEARLRCSPMKGHSHVYWYRQLPEEGLKFMVYLQKENIIDESGMPKERFSAEFPKEGPSILRIQQVVRGDSAAYFCASSPSVNTEAFFGQGTRLTVV.

V is TRBV19 and J is TRBJ1-4; 9 bases fit TRBD1. This CDR3 has 16 amino acids. CDR1 is LNHDA, CDR2 SQIVND, per germline (reference sequence). The V gene end was trimmed by 9 bases and the J gene end by 5 bases; junction bases not matched to a gene: 13. This chain's CDR3 is CASRLGQGESNEKLFF. The CDR3 DNA follows: TGTGCCAGCCGGCTGGGACAGGGCGAATCGAATGAAAAACTGTTTTTT. The whole variable domain, filled in from reference TRBV19 and TRBJ1-4, reads DGGITQSPKYLFRKEGQNVTLSCEQNLNHDAMYWYRQDPGQGLRLIYYSQIVNDFQKGDIAEGYSVSREKKESFPLTVTSAQKNPTAFYLCASRLGQGESNEKLFFGSGTQLSVL.

The chain combines TRBV7-9 with TRBJ1-5; TRBD1 matches at 10 bases. Germline-derived CDR1 and CDR2 are SEHNR and FQNEAQ (reference sequence). The length of the CDR3 is 16 residues. The junction had 7 bases not matched to a gene; V was cut back by 5 bases and J by 3 bases. The DNA for the CDR3 is TGTGCCAGCAGCGCAACGGACAGGGGGTACAATCAGCCCCAGCATTTT. Translating gives CASSATDRGYNQPQHF.

This clone appeared a few times. The V and J genes are TRBV4-3 and TRBJ1-2, with 8 bases fitting TRBD1. The CDR3 has 14 residues. Per the germline V gene, CDR1 is LGHNA and CDR2 is YSLEER. After removal of 5 bases from V and 3 bases from J, the junction contained 5 bases not matched to a gene. In DNA, the CDR3 is TGCGCCAGCAGCGGACAGGGAGACGACTATGGCTACACCTTC. Translating gives CASSGQGDDYGYTF.

The chain has TRBV7-9 and TRBJ1-5, with 8 bases lining up with TRBD1. The CDR3 loop spans 19 amino acids. CDR1 is SEHNR, CDR2 FQNEAQ, per germline (reference sequence). J lost 5 bases, V lost 5 bases, and 20 bases had no gene match. As DNA, the CDR3 is TGTGCCAGCAGCACTACTGACAGGGGATATTTTCTAGGGGATCAGCCCCAGCATTTT. It is translated as CASSTTDRGYFLGDQPQHF.

The chain uses TRBV2 and TRBJ2-5; no clear D. The germline V and J ends were trimmed by 4 bases and 3 bases, with 3 bases remaining between them. CDR1 SNHLY and CDR2 FYNNEI come from the germline V gene. This CDR3 has 11 amino acids. The CDR3 DNA reads TGTGCCAGCAGTGTTAAAGAGACCCAGTACTTC. This translates into CASSVKETQYF.

The J gene is TRBJ1-2, the V gene TRBV10-1, with a weak D call TRBD1 (6 bases). CDR1 is WNHNN, CDR2 SYGVQD, per germline (reference sequence). V was pared by 9 bases and J by 7 bases, with 21 bases between. There are 14 residues in the CDR3. The CDR3 DNA sequence: TGCGCCAGAAATCTCAGGGGTGGGGGATCTGGCTACACCTTC. It specifies CARNLRGGGSGYTF.

The J gene is TRBJ1-1, the V gene TRBV4-2, with D uncertain. Germline values: CDR1 LGHNA, CDR2 YNFKEQ. Deletions cut 2 bases from V and 0 bases from J, with 7 bases between. The length of the CDR3 is 14 residues. The DNA of the CDR3 is TGTGCCAGCAGCCAAACAGCCATGAACACTGAAGCTTTCTTT. Translation: CASSQTAMNTEAFF.

The rearrangement uses TRBV27 and TRBJ2-7; TRBD2 matches at 7 bases. Unmatched junction bases numbered 7, after V lost 6 bases and J lost 2 bases. CDR3 size: 14 residues. Germline CDR1 MNHEY, CDR2 SMNVEV (reference sequence). The CDR3 region has the DNA TGTGCCAGCAGCGGCCCTAGCGGAGCCTACGAGCAGTACTTC. Translating gives CASSGPSGAYEQYF.

The V and J genes are TRBV11-2 and TRBJ2-5; TRBD2 might be the D (5 bases). The CDR3 length is 17 residues. Germline CDR1 and CDR2: SGHAT and FQNNGV. The V end lost 5 bases, the J end lost 1 base, and 20 bases lay between the germline ends. CDR3 in amino acids: CASSTPERVFPQETQYF. Here the CDR3 DNA reads TGTGCCAGCAGCACACCCGAGAGGGTTTTCCCCCAAGAGACCCAGTACTTC.

The chain couples TRBV7-9 to TRBJ1-1; TRBD1 might be the D (5 bases). The V end was cut by 5 bases, the J end by 2 bases, with 12 bases between. Germline V gene lookup returns CDR1 SEHNR and CDR2 FQNEAQ (reference sequence). CDR3 size: 14 residues. The DNA of the CDR3 is TGTGCCAGCAGCCCCTCGACAGCTAACACTGAAGCTTTCTTT. Amino acids: CASSPSTANTEAFF.

V is TRBV7-2 and J is TRBJ2-3, with 9 bases matching TRBD2. The trim removed 5 bases at V and 1 base at J, leaving 7 bases unmatched. The CDR3 runs 16 residues. Germline CDR1 is SGHTA and CDR2 is FQGNSA. CDR3 DNA: TGTGCCAGCAGCGCCAGGGGCGGGGGGGGCACAGATACGCAGTATTTT. Amino acids: CASSARGGGGTDTQYF.

V gene TRBV7-6 combines with J gene TRBJ1-6; D is uncertain. This CDR3 is built from 14 residues. Trimming left V 0 bases short and J 7 bases short, with 7 bases between. CDR1 is SGHVS and CDR2 is FNYEAQ in the germline V gene. The CDR3 DNA reads as TGTGCCAGCAGCTTAGCAGGGAGGAATTCACCCCTCCACTTT. It specifies CASSLAGRNSPLHF.

The chain recombines TRBV19 with TRBJ1-5; 8 positions match TRBD1. The CDR3 extends over 15 amino acids. V lost 8 bases and J lost 0; bases outside the gene matches: 6. Germline V gene sequence: CDR1 LNHDA, CDR2 SQIVND (reference sequence). The CDR3 loop reads CASDKGQVSNQPQHF. The CDR3, as DNA: TGTGCCAGTGACAAGGGACAGGTTAGCAATCAGCCCCAGCATTTT.

This clone was found once. V is TRBV19 and J is TRBJ1-5; TRBD1 agrees at 7 bases. V was pared by 7 bases and J by 5 bases, with 14 bases of the junction left unmatched. This CDR3 is built from 16 residues. Germline V gene lookup returns CDR1 LNHDA and CDR2 SQIVND (reference sequence). CDR3 amino acids: CASTRGTAGKDQPQHF. In DNA form, the CDR3 reads TGTGCCAGTACTAGAGGGACAGCGGGTAAAGATCAGCCCCAGCATTTT.

The V and J genes are TRBV9 and TRBJ1-6, with 11 positions matching TRBD1. The junction had 4 bases not matched to a gene; V was cut back by 4 bases and J by 7 bases. Germline assignment: CDR1 SGDLS and CDR2 YYNGEE. This CDR3 has 15 residues. The CDR3 DNA is TGTGCCAGCAGCATCCGGGACAGGGGGAATTCACCCCTCCACTTT. It codes for CASSIRDRGNSPLHF.

This chain joins TRBV6-5 and TRBJ1-3; tentatively, D is TRBD1 (6 bases). Deletions cut 7 bases from V and 2 bases from J, with 15 bases between. The V gene's germline CDR1 is MNHEY and CDR2 SVGAGI. This CDR3 contains 15 residues. CDR3: CASKTGYLTGNTIYF. The CDR3 DNA follows: TGTGCCAGCAAGACAGGCTACCTAACTGGAAACACCATATATTTT.

The chain links TRBV7-3 to TRBJ1-3, with 8 bases fitting TRBD1. CDR1 and CDR2 (germline): SGHTA, FQGTGA. The trim removed 1 base at V and 9 bases at J, leaving 17 bases unmatched. There are 18 residues in the CDR3. CDR3 in amino acids: CASSLIPDRVVSRGTIYF. CDR3 sequence (DNA): TGTGCCAGCAGCTTAATTCCGGACAGGGTGGTATCTCGAGGCACCATATATTTT.

This clone has only one observation. The chain combines TRBV7-9 with TRBJ1-2; 7 bases map to TRBD1. Looked up from germline, CDR1 is SEHNR and CDR2 is FQNEAQ (reference sequence). This CDR3 contains 13 residues. The trim removed 6 bases at V and 5 bases at J, leaving 6 bases unmatched. CDR3 DNA: TGTGCCAGCAGTTACAGGGGCGCGTATGGCTACACCTTC. It is translated as CASSYRGAYGYTF.

The chain carries TRBV19 and TRBJ2-2; 12 nucleotides line up with TRBD2. There are 17 residues in the CDR3. The germline gives CDR1 LNHDA, CDR2 SQIVND (reference sequence). Germline trimming cut 3 bases from V and 2 bases from J; bases unmatched to any gene: 4. CDR3 coding DNA: TGTGCCAGTAGTATTAGGACTAGCGGGGAAAACACCGGGGAGCTGTTTTTT. Amino acid sequence: CASSIRTSGENTGELFF.

The chain carries TRBV6-5 and TRBJ1-1; TRBD1 might be the D (5 bases). Germline lookup yields CDR1 MNHEY and CDR2 SVGAGI. V lost 0 bases and J lost 0, with 8 bases in between. The CDR3 runs 15 residues. The CDR3 DNA follows: TGTGCCAGCAGTTACTCTGCGGGGGTGAACACTGAAGCTTTCTTT. It specifies CASSYSAGVNTEAFF.

This chain uses TRBV12-2 with TRBJ2-7; TRBD2, the table's D call, was not compared with the DNA. TRBV12-2 is tagged as a pseudogene. The CDR3 spans 15 residues. CDR3 coding DNA: TGTGCAAGTCGCCCCCTCGCCCCAATAGTCTACGAGCAGTACTTC. Amino acids: CASRPLAPIVYEQYF.

The rearrangement links TRBV4-1 to TRBJ1-4; TRBD1 agrees at 7 bases. This CDR3 has 15 amino acids. Losses at the gene ends were 2 bases for V and 0 bases for J; bases not matched to a gene: 0. Germline V gene data show CDR1 as MGHRA and CDR2 as YSYEKL. The CDR3 protein is CASSQQGATNEKLFF. The DNA of the CDR3 is TGCGCCAGCAGCCAACAGGGGGCAACTAATGAAAAACTGTTTTTT.

The chain carries TRBV2 and TRBJ2-5, with unresolved D. CDR3 length equals 13 residues. Trimming removed 3 bases from V and 0 bases from J, with 5 bases in between. Germline loops: CDR1 SNHLY, CDR2 FYNNEI. CDR3 nucleotide sequence: TGTGCCAGCAGTGATCTATACCAAGAGACCCAGTACTTC. Translation gives CASSDLYQETQYF.

The genes are TRBV3-1 (or the pseudogene TRBV3-2) and TRBJ2-3; TRBD2 aligns across 10 bases. The CDR3 is 16 amino acids. The V and J ends lost 2 bases and 6 bases, in that order; junction bases with no gene match: 8. Per the germline V gene, CDR1 is LGHDT and CDR2 is YNNKEL (reference sequence). The chain's CDR3 is CASSQMPSGGLDTQYF. The DNA for the CDR3 is TGTGCCAGCAGCCAAATGCCTAGCGGGGGTCTCGATACGCAGTATTTT.

The chain recombines TRBV28 with TRBJ1-2; 7 bases are shared with TRBD1. Germline assignment: CDR1 MDHEN and CDR2 SYDVKM. V shed 5 bases and J 2 bases; nucleotides not matched to a gene: 2. The CDR3 totals 13 residues. As DNA, the CDR3 is TGTGCCAGCAGTCCGGGACAGAACTATGGCTACACCTTC. Protein: CASSPGQNYGYTF.

The gene calls are TRBV6-5 and TRBJ2-7; 8 bases line up with TRBD1. The CDR3 is 15 residues long. The trim removed 5 bases at V and 2 bases at J, leaving 8 bases unmatched. Germline-derived CDR1 and CDR2 are MNHEY and SVGAGI. The CDR3 bases are TGTGCCAGCAGTAAACGCGGGACAGGTACCTACGAGCAGTACTTC. This sequence encodes CASSKRGTGTYEQYF.

V usage is TRBV18 and J usage is TRBJ1-3; D remains ambiguous. Trimming left V 5 bases short and J 2 bases short, with 16 bases between. CDR3 length: 16 amino acids. Germline V lookup: CDR1 KGHSH, CDR2 LQKENI. CDR3 in DNA: TGTGCCAGCTCAACCGGGGTGAGGATTGCTGGAAACACCATATATTTT. It yields the protein CASSTGVRIAGNTIYF.

J is TRBJ1-4 and V is TRBV4-3; TRBD1 matches 9 bases. V shed 1 base and J 4 bases; nucleotides not matched to a gene: 4. Germline lookup yields CDR1 LGHNA and CDR2 YSLEER. This CDR3 contains 16 residues. CDR3 in amino acids: CASSQGGQGINEKLFF. The DNA of the CDR3 is TGCGCCAGCAGCCAAGGTGGACAGGGGATTAATGAAAAACTGTTTTTT.